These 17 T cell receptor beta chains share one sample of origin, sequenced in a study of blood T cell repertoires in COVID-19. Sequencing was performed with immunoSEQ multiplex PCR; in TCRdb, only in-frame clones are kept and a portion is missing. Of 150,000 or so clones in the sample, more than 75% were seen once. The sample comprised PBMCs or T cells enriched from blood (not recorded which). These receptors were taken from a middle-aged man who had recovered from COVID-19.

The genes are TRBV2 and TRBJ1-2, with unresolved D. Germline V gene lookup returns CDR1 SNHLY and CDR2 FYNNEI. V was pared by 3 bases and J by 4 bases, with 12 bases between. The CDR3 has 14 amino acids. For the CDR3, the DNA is TGTGCCAGCAGTGACGAAGGTACTACCTATGGCTACACCTTC. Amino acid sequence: CASSDEGTTYGYTF.

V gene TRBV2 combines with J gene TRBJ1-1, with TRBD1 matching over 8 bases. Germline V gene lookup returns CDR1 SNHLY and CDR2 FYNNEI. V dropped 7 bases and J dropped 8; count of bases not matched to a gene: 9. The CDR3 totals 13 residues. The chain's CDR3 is CASNFGQGGEAFF. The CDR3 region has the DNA TGTGCCAGCAACTTTGGACAGGGCGGAGAAGCTTTCTTT.

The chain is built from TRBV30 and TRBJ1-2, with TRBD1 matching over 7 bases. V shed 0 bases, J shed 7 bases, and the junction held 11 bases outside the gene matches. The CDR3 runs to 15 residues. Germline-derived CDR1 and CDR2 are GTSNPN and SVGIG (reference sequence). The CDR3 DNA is TGTGCCTGGAGTGTGTACACCACAGGGGCTGGTGGCTACACCTTC. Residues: CAWSVYTTGAGGYTF.

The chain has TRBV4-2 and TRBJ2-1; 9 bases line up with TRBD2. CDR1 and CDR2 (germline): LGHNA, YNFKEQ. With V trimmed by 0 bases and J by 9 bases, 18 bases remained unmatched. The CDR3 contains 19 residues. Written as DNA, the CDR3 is TGTGCCAGCAGCCAAGACGGTTACTCCCCTGGCGGGGGGGCCCTTGAGCAGTTCTTC. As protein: CASSQDGYSPGGGALEQFF.

CDR3: CASSQMDRDTEAFF. CDR3 sequence (DNA): TGCGCCAGCAGCCAGATGGACAGGGACACTGAAGCTTTCTTT. The chain links TRBV4-1 to TRBJ1-1, with TRBD1 matching 8 bases. The CDR3 is made up of 14 amino acids. The germline gives CDR1 MGHRA, CDR2 YSYEKL. J lost 3 bases, V lost 3 bases, and 3 bases had no gene match.

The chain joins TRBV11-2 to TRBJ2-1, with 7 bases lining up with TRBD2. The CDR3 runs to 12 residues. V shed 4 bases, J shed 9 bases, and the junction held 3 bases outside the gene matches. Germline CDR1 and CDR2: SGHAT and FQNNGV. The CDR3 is CASSSRGVEQFF. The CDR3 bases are TGTGCCAGCAGCTCCCGGGGGGTTGAGCAGTTCTTC.

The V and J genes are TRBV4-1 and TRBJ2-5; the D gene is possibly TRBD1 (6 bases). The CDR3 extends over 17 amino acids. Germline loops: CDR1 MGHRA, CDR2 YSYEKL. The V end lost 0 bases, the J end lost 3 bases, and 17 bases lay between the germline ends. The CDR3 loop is CASSQDPSRTAKETQYF. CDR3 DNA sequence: TGCGCCAGCAGCCAAGATCCCTCCAGGACAGCCAAAGAGACCCAGTACTTC.

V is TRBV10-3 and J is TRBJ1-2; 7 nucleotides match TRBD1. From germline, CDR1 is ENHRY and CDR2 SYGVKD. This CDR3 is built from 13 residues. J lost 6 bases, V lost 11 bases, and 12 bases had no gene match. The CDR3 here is CASTGTGIDGYTF. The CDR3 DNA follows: TGTGCCTCGACAGGGACGGGTATAGATGGCTACACCTTC.

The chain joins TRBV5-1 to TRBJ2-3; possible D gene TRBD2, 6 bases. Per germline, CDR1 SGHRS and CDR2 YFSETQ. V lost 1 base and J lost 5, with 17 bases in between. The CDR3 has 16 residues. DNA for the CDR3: TGCGCCAGCAGCTTGTCAATAAGTTCGGGGGAAGATACGCAGTATTTT. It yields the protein CASSLSISSGEDTQYF.

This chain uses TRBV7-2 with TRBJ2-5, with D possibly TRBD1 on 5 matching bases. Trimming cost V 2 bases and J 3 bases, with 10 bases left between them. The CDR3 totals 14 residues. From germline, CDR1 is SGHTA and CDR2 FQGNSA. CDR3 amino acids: CASSLFGREETQYF. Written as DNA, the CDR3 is TGTGCCAGCAGCTTATTCGGCAGGGAAGAGACCCAGTACTTC.

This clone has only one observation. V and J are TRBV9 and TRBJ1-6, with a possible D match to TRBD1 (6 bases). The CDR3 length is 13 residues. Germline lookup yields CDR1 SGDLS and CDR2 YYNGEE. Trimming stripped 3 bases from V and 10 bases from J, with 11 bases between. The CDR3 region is CASSASGDSPLHF. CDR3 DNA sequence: TGTGCCAGCAGCGCCTCAGGGGACTCACCCCTCCACTTT.

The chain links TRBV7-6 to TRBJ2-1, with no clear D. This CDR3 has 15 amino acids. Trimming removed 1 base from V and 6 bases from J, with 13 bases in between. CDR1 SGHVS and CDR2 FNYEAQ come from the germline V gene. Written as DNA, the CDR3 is TGTGCCAGCAGCTTAGGTACCAGACAAAGCAATGAGCAGTTCTTC. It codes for CASSLGTRQSNEQFF.

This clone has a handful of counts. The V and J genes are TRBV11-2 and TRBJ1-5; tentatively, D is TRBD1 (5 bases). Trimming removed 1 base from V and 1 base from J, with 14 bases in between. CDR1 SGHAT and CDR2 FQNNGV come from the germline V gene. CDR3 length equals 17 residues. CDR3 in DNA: TGTGCCAGCAGCTTAGCCCCGTCGGGGGTGAGCAATCAGCCCCAGCATTTT. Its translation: CASSLAPSGVSNQPQHF.

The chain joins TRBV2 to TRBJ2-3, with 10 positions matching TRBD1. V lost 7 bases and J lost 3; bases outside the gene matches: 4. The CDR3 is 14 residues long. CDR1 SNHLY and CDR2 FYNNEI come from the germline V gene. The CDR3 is CASNPGQGTDTQYF. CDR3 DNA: TGTGCCAGCAACCCGGGACAGGGGACAGATACGCAGTATTTT.

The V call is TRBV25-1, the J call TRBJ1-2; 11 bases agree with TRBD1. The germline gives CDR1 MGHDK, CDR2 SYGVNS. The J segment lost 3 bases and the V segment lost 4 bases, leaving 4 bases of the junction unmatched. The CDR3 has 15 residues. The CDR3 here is CASSGGQGADYGYTF. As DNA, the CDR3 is TGTGCCAGCAGTGGCGGACAGGGGGCCGACTATGGCTACACCTTC.

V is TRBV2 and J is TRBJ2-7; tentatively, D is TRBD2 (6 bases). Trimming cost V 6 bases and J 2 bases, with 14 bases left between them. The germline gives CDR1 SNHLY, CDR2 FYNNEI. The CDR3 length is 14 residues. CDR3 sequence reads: CASRTSSVAYEQYF. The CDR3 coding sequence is TGTGCCAGCAGGACTTCTAGCGTCGCCTACGAGCAGTACTTC.

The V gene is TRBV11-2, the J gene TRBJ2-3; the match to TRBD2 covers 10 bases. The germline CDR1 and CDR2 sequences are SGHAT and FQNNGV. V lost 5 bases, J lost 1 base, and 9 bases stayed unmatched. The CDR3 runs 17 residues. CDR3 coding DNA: TGTGCCAGCAGCCTCTCACGGCTAGCGGGGGGCACAGATACGCAGTATTTT. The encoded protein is CASSLSRLAGGTDTQYF.